This TCR beta chain was sequenced for a study of T cells in Graves' hyperthyroidism and ophthalmopathy. RNA transcripts gave rise to amplified TCR beta CDR3 regions. The study used the HTBI primer set for a first-round RT-PCR of the TCR CDR3. TCRdb fed the multiplex PCR reads into MiXCR, producing one record per CDR3 protein. The data show about 500,000 distinct CDR3 sequences, with roughly 18% seen just once and roughly a sixth held by the top ten. CDR1 and CDR2 (germline): LNHDA, SQIVND (reference sequence). V gave up 4 bases and J gave up 2 bases; unmatched junction bases: 6. This CDR3 has 15 amino acids. This clonotype was seen more than once but under ten times. What it binds is not known. Points from the study as a whole: Within blood appeared most thyroid clonotypes that had expanded above 0.001.

The gene calls are TRBV19 and TRBJ2-7; 9 bases map to TRBD1. Sequences were obtained from blood. The sequence came from a woman aged 18-30 years with Graves' ophthalmopathy. CDR3 sequence: CASSTGQGIPYEQYF. In DNA, the CDR3 is TGTGCCAGTAGTACGGGACAGGGTATTCCCTACGAGCAGTACTTC.